The subject of this entry is one T cell receptor beta chain. The target antigen is unknown. Germline-derived CDR1 and CDR2 are LGHDT and YNNKEL (reference sequence). This CDR3 is 14 amino acids long. The V end was cut by 0 bases, the J end by 8 bases, with 13 bases between. TCRdb recomputed calls from the reads with MiXCR, one row per CDR3 protein. The sample has 60,000 to 80,000 distinct CDR3 sequences, about three fifths seen once. The data were obtained in a study of type 1 regulatory T cells. The clonotype originates from a human donor in good health. The source material was cultured T cells, either the whole culture or a sorted T cell fraction (not recorded which). The subset here: Tr1-enriched cell product generated in vitro against host alloantigens. The chain links TRBV3-1 to TRBJ1-1; D gene unclear. CDR3 DNA: TGTGCCAGCAGCCAAGATCGACGGGCTTGGGAAGCTTTCTTT. It specifies CASSQDRRAWEAFF.